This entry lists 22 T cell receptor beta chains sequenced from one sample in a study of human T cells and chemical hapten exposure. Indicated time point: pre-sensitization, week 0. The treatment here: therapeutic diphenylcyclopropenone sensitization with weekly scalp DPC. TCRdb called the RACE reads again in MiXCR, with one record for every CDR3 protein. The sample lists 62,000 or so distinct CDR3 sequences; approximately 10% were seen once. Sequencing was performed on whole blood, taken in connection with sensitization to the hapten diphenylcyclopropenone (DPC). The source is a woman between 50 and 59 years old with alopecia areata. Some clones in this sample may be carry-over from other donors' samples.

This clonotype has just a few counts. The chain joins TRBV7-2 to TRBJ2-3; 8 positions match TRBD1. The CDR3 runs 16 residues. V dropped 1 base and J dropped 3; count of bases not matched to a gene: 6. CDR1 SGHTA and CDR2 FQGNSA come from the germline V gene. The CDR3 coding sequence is TGTGCCAGCAGCTTAGAGGGCAGGGGGCGTACAGATACGCAGTATTTT. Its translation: CASSLEGRGRTDTQYF.

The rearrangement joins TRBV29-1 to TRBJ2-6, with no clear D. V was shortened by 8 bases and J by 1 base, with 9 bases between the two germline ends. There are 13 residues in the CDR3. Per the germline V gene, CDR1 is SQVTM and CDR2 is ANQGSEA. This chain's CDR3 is CSTKESGANVLTF. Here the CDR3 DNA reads TGCAGCACTAAAGAATCTGGGGCCAACGTCCTGACTTTC.

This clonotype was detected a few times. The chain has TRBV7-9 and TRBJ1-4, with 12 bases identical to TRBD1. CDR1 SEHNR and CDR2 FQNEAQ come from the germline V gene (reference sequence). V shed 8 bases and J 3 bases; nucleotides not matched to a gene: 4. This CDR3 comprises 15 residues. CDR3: CASGTGGASNEKLFF. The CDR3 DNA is TGTGCCAGCGGGACAGGGGGCGCTTCTAATGAAAAACTGTTTTTT.

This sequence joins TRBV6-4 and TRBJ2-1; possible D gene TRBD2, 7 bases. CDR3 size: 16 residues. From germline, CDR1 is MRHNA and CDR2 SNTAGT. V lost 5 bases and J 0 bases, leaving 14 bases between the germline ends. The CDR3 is CASSLEGGISYNEQFF. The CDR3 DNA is TGTGCCAGCAGTTTGGAGGGGGGGATCTCCTACAATGAGCAGTTCTTC.

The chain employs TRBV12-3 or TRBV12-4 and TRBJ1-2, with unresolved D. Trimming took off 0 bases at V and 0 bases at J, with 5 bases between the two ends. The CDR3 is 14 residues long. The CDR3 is CASSLADSNYGYTF. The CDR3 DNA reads TGTGCCAGCAGTTTAGCTGACTCTAACTATGGCTACACCTTC.

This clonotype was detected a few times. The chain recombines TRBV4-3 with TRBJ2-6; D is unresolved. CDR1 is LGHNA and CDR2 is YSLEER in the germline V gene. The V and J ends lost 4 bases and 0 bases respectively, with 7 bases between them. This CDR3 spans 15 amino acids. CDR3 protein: CASSPVPSGANVLTF. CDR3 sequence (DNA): TGCGCCAGCAGCCCTGTCCCCTCTGGGGCCAACGTCCTGACTTTC.

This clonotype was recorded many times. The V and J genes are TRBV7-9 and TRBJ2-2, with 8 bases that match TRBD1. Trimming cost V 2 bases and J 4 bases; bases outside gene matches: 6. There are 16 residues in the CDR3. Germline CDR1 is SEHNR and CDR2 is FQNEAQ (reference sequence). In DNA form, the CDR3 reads TGTGCCAGCAGCTTATTTCGGGACAGGCCCACCGGGGAGCTGTTTTTT. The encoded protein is CASSLFRDRPTGELFF.

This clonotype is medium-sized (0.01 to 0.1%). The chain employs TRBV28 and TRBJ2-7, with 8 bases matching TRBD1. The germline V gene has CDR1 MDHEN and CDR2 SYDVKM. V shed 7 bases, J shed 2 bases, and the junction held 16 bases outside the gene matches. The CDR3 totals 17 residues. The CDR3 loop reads CASKSQLGGTGPYEQYF. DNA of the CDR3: TGTGCCAGCAAGTCCCAACTTGGCGGGACAGGCCCCTACGAGCAGTACTTC.

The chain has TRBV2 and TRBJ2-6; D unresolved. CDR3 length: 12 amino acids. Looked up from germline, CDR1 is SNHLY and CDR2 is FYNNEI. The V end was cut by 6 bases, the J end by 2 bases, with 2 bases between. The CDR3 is CASRAGANVLTF. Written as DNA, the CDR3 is TGTGCCAGCAGGGCTGGGGCCAACGTCCTGACTTTC.

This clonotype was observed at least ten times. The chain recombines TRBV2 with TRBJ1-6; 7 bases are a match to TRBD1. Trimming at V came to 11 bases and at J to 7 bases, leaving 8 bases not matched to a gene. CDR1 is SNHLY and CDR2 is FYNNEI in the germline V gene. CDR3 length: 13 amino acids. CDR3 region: CAGRGQTNSPLHF. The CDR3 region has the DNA TGTGCCGGCCGGGGACAGACGAATTCACCCCTCCACTTT. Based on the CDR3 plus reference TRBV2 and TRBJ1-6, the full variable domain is EPEVTQTPSHQVTQMGQEVILRCVPISNHLYFYWYRQILGQKVEFLVSFYNNEISEKSEIFDDQFSVERPDGSNFTLKIRSTKLEDSAMYFCAGRGQTNSPLHFGNGTRLTVT.

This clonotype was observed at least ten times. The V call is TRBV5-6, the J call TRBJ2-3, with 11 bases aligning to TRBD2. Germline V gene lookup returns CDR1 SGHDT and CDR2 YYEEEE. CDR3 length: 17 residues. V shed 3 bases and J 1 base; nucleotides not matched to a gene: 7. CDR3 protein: CASSSNLAGGRTDTQYF. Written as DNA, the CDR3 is TGTGCCAGCAGCTCTAACCTAGCGGGGGGCCGCACAGATACGCAGTATTTT.

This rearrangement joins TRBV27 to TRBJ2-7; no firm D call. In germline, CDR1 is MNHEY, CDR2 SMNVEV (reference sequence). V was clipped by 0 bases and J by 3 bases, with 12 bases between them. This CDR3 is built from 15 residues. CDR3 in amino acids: CASSLSVDGRYEQYF. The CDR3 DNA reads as TGTGCCAGCAGTTTATCAGTCGATGGTCGCTACGAGCAGTACTTC.

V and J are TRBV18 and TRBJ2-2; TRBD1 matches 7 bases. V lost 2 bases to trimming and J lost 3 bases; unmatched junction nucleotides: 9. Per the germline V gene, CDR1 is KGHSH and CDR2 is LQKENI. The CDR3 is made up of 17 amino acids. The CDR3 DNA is TGTGCCAGCTCACCATTATTCCGGGACAGCTACACCGGGGAGCTGTTTTTT. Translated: CASSPLFRDSYTGELFF. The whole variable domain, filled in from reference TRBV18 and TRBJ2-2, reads NAGVMQNPRHLVRRRGQEARLRCSPMKGHSHVYWYRQLPEEGLKFMVYLQKENIIDESGMPKERFSAEFPKEGPSILRIQQVVRGDSAAYFCASSPLFRDSYTGELFFGEGSRLTVL.

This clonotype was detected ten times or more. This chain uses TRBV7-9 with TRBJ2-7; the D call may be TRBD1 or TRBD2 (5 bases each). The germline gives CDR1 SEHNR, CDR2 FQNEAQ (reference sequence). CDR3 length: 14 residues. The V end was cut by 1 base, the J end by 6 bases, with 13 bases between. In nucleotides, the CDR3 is TGTGCCAGCAGCTTAGAGACCAGGGAGCGCGAGCAGTACTTC. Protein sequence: CASSLETREREQYF.

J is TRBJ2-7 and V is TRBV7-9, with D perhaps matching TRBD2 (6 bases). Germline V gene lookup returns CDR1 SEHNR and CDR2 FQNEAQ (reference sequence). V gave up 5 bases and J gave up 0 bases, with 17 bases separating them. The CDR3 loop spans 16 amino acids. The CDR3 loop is CASSPPGAVRSYEQYF. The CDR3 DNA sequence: TGTGCCAGCAGCCCCCCGGGAGCGGTTCGCTCCTACGAGCAGTACTTC.

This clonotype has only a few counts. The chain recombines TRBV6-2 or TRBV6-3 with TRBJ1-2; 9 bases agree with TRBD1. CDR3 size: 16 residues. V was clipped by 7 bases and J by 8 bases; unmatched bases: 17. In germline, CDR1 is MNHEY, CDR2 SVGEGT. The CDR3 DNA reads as TGTGCCAGCACCCCCCGGGACAGGGTTTACCTCGTCGGCTACACCTTC. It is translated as CASTPRDRVYLVGYTF.

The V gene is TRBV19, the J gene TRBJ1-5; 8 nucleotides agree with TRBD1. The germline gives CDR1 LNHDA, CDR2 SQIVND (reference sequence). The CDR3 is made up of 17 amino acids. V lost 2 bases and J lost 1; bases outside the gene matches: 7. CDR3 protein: CASSIRAGGRSNQPQHF. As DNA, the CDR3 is TGTGCCAGTAGTATAAGAGCAGGGGGCAGAAGCAATCAGCCCCAGCATTTT.

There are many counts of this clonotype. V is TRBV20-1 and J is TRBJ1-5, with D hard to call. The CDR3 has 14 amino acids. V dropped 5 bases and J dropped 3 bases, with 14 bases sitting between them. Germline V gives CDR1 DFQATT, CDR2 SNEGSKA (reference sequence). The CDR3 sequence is CSAGWGRDNQPQHF. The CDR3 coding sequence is TGCAGTGCTGGATGGGGAAGGGACAATCAGCCCCAGCATTTT.

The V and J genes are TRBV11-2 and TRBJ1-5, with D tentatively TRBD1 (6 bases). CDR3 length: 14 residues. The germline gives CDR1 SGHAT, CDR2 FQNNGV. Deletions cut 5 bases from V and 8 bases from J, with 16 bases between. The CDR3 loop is CASSPETRGKPQHF. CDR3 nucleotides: TGTGCCAGCAGCCCCGAAACCAGGGGAAAGCCCCAGCATTTT. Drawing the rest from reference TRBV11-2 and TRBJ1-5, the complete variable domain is EAGVAQSPRYKIIEKRQSVAFWCNPISGHATLYWYQQILGQGPKLLIQFQNNGVVDDSQLPKDRFSAERLKGVDSTLKIQPAKLEDSAVYLCASSPETRGKPQHFGDGTRLSIL.

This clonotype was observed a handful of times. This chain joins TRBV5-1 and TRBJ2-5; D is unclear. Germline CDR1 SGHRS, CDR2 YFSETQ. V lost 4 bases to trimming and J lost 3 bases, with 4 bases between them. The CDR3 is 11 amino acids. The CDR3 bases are TGCGCCAGCAGCATAGAAGAGACCCAGTACTTC. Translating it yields CASSIEETQYF.

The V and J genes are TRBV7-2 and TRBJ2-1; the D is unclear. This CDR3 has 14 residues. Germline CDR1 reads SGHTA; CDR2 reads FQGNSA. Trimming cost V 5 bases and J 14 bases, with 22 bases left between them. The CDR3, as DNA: TGTGCCAGCAGCATAGGAGTGTATGGGCCCTGGGAGTTCTTC. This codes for CASSIGVYGPWEFF.

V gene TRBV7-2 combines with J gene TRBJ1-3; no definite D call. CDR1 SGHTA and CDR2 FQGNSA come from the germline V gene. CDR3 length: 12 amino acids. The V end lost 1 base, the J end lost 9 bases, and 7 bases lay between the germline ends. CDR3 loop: CASSLVSSTIYF. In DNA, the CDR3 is TGTGCCAGCAGCTTAGTGAGCAGCACCATATATTTT.